This T cell receptor (beta chain) was recorded in a study of T cells in Graves' hyperthyroidism and ophthalmopathy. General observations from the study: Most clonotypes expanded in the thyroid (above 0.001) were also present in blood.

Amplified TCR beta CDR3 regions came from RNA transcripts. TCR CDR3 underwent first-round RT-PCR with the HTBI primer set. Using its own MiXCR run on the multiplex PCR reads, TCRdb lists one record per CDR3 protein. The data contain around 200,000 distinct CDR3 sequences, around 15% of them seen just once; the ten biggest clones take up about 29%. This clonotype was picked up many times. Its antigen is still unknown. Trimming left V 6 bases short and J 7 bases short, with 12 bases between. The CDR3 contains 12 residues. CDR1 and CDR2 from the germline V gene are MNHEY and SVGEGT. It was considered stable Graves' hyperthyroidism when ophthalmopathy did not progress within 18 months. Patients were excluded for uncontrolled infection, other autoimmune disease, pregnancy or lactation. Fresh 10 ml peripheral blood yielded PBMCs.

The rearrangement uses TRBV6-2 or TRBV6-3 and TRBJ1-2, with D hard to call. This sequence was found in a woman in her forties or fifties with Graves' hyperthyroidism. Sample: blood. The CDR3 protein is CASSEVRRGYTF. Here the CDR3 DNA reads TGTGCCAGCAGCGAGGTCCGGCGTGGCTACACCTTC.